The TCR beta chain under discussion was sequenced for a study of blood T cell repertoires in COVID-19. Profiled with immunoSEQ multiplex PCR; TCRdb holds only in-frame clones, not every one. In the table there are some 200,000 clones, roughly 94% of which are singletons. The V end was cut by 4 bases, the J end by 0 bases, with 16 bases between. Germline CDR1 MNHNS, CDR2 SASEGT. This CDR3 contains 18 residues. This chain connects TRBV6-1 to TRBJ1-6; no firm D call. This clonotype was sampled from a man in his thirties or forties with COVID-19, enrolled during active disease. Sample: peripheral blood. The CDR3 is CASSALVTARSYNSPLHF. The CDR3 coding sequence is TGTGCCAGCAGTGCCCTAGTCACTGCCCGCTCCTATAATTCACCCCTCCACTTT.